A single sample is the source of the 5 T cell receptor beta chains below, sequenced in a study of TIL therapy for anti-PD-1-resistant metastatic lung cancer. The sample's time point: pre-treatment sample, taken before nivolumab and TIL therapy. The libraries were made with immunoSEQ v3. The assay was immunoSEQ multiplex PCR, and TCRdb's table has in-frame clones only and misses some. The data show 36,000 or so clones, with around four fifths seen just once and 5.7% held by the top ten. Sample: blood, taken at baseline. The source of these receptors is a person between 30 and 80 years old with non-small cell lung cancer.

V and J are TRBV27 and TRBJ2-3, with TRBD1 matching over 7 bases. The V and J ends lost 6 bases and 2 bases, in that order; junction bases with no gene match: 8. This CDR3 has 15 amino acids. CDR1 and CDR2 (germline): MNHEY, SMNVEV (reference sequence). CDR3 bases: TGTGCCAGCAGAACCCGACAGGGACCCACAGATACGCAGTATTTT. This encodes CASRTRQGPTDTQYF.

The genes are TRBV5-5 and TRBJ2-2; the match to TRBD2 covers 8 bases. Per germline, CDR1 SGHKS and CDR2 YYEKEE (reference sequence). The CDR3 has 14 amino acids. V trimming: 7 bases; J trimming: 7 bases; junction bases outside the gene matches: 9. The DNA of the CDR3 is TGTGCCAGCCGAGAAAGCGGGAGCGTCGGGGAGCTGTTTTTT. Translated, it gives CASRESGSVGELFF.

The chain couples TRBV6-4 to TRBJ1-2; D is unresolved. V shed 5 bases and J shed 7 bases, with 29 bases lying between them. From germline, CDR1 is MRHNA and CDR2 SNTAGT. This CDR3 has 18 residues. The CDR3 spells CASSPSSKRTASWFGYTF. In nucleotides, the CDR3 is TGTGCCAGCAGTCCGAGTTCGAAGAGGACGGCTTCCTGGTTTGGCTACACCTTC.

This clone is a singleton in its sample. CDR3 bases: TGCGCCAGCAGCTTGTCATTTCGTGGGGAGACCCAGTACTTC. Translated: CASSLSFRGETQYF. The chain uses TRBV5-1 and TRBJ2-5, with no clear D. Germline lookup yields CDR1 SGHRS and CDR2 YFSETQ. Trimming pared 1 base from V and 5 bases from J, leaving 12 bases between. The CDR3 runs 14 residues. The whole variable domain, filled in from reference TRBV5-1 and TRBJ2-5, reads KAGVTQTPRYLIKTRGQQVTLSCSPISGHRSVSWYQQTPGQGLQFLFEYFSETQRNKGNFPGRFSGRQFSNSRSEMNVSTLELGDSALYLCASSLSFRGETQYFGPGTRLLVL.

The chain recombines TRBV6-1 with TRBJ2-7, with 9 positions matching TRBD1. Germline values: CDR1 MNHNS, CDR2 SASEGT. CDR3 length equals 15 residues. Losses at the gene ends were 3 bases for V and 2 bases for J; bases not matched to a gene: 5. In DNA form, the CDR3 reads TGTGCCAGCAGTGACCCTTGGACAGGGGCCTACGAGCAGTACTTC. It codes for CASSDPWTGAYEQYF.